This T cell receptor (beta chain) was recorded in a study of T cell responses to AZD1222 COVID-19 vaccine. As to this clone: The antigen is not known.

Assay: immunoSEQ multiplex PCR; the TCRdb copy retains only in-frame clones and omits some. The data hold some 150,000 clones, with approximately 93% observed a single time. General observations from the study: Spike-specific TCR breadth and depth rose after two AZD1222 doses. Dominant CD4 TCR responses targeted spike regions 160-218 and 743-854. Clonal diversity may have been underestimated, and the donors were mostly white British, with more females than males.

From germline, CDR1 is SGDLS and CDR2 YYNGEE. The CDR3 totals 15 residues. V lost 4 bases and J 9 bases, leaving 20 bases between the germline ends. This TCR derives from an adult in good health. The chain links TRBV9 to TRBJ2-1; possibly TRBD1 or TRBD2 for D (5 bases each). Sequencing used peripheral blood, obtained on day 0 of MenACWY control vaccination. This CDR3 is CASSPRDGRLLEQFF. CDR3 DNA sequence: TGTGCCAGCAGCCCCCGGGACGGCCGTTTGCTTGAGCAGTTCTTC.